This T cell receptor (beta chain) is drawn from a study of blood T cell repertoires in COVID-19. Overall study context: Samples representing acute and convalescent COVID-19 were sourced from the United States, Italy and Spain. PBMCs, B-cell-depleted T cells, or T cells were the source of the cDNA or gDNA that made up the material.

How the authors handled the data: Counts of nucleated cells, estimated from reference gene primer amplification, were obtained. Assay used: immunoSEQ multiplex PCR; TCRdb lists only in-frame clones, some missing. V and J calls and clone size are copied from that table; D and trimming were computed from the DNA. The sample has 60,000 to 65,000 clones; 90% are singletons. The CDR3 has 15 residues. Per the germline V gene, CDR1 is SGHNT and CDR2 is YYREEE (reference sequence). V lost 4 bases, J lost 5 bases, and 10 bases stayed unmatched. This chain connects TRBV5-4 to TRBJ2-3, with 7 bases lining up with TRBD2. The clonotype was recovered from an elderly woman with active COVID-19. Material for sequencing was peripheral blood. DNA for the CDR3: TGTGCCAGCAGCCCGGATGGCGGGAGTTTAGATACGCAGTATTTT. Translated, it gives CASSPDGGSLDTQYF. Variable domain in full (rest from reference TRBV5-4 and TRBJ2-3): ETGVTQSPTHLIKTRGQQVTLRCSSQSGHNTVSWYQQALGQGPQFIFQYYREEENGRGNFPPRFSGLQFPNYSSELNVNALELDDSALYLCASSPDGGSLDTQYFGPGTRLTVL.